This T cell receptor (beta chain) was captured by sequencing in a study of shared clonotypes between healthy human individuals. Study summary: Serving as donors were two women and three men, whose ages spanned 18 to 49. Three plates each covered CD4 naive and memory; CD8 naive two, CD8 memory one.

As concerns this clone: Other DNA sequences of this sample code for an identical CDR3.

J was trimmed by 5 bases and V by 2 bases; bases with no gene match: 3. The CDR3 is 15 residues long. In germline, CDR1 is SGHTA, CDR2 FQGNSA. Generated by immunoSEQ multiplex PCR, the TCRdb table keeps only in-frame clones and is missing some. The repertoire has more than 550,000 clones, over 55% of them found once; the top ten carry under 2%. Free of recent acute infections or vaccinations, the donors were healthy HIV-negative adults. Within Nashville, Tennessee resided all donors, each a Caucasian adult. The origin of this receptor is a woman between 25 and 40 years old in good health. Specimen: memory CD4+ T cells sorted from blood. Subset meaning: CD45RA-negative fraction. The genes are TRBV7-2 and TRBJ2-7; 13 bases fit TRBD2. Here the CDR3 DNA reads TGTGCCAGCAGCTTAATAGGACTAGCGGGAGACGAGCAGTACTTC. Encoded protein: CASSLIGLAGDEQYF.